These T cell receptor beta chains were read from a single sample in a study of beta chain features in type 1 diabetes. Using immunoSEQ multiplex PCR, the repertoire was profiled, and TCRdb retains in-frame clones only, with some absent. The sample carries 100,000 to 150,000 clones, approximately 10% recorded once. Sequencing input: central memory CD4+ T cells from blood. The receptor set was obtained from a man aged 30 to 39 with type 1 diabetes. The CDR3 runs from the conserved cysteine through the conserved F or W. A D gene is named only where the DNA matches it firmly. Expanded clones are given a class, and other clones once, few, many or no size at all.

clone_size,v_call,j_call,d_call,cdr3_aa,cdr3_nt
few,TRBV5-1,TRBJ2-1,TRBD2,CASSLTSGGFSYNEQFF,TGCGCCAGCAGCCTGACTAGCGGGGGGTTCTCCTACAATGAGCAGTTCTTC
-,TRBV6-5,TRBJ1-1,TRBD1,CASSYGDRPEAFF,TGTGCCAGCAGTTACGGGGACAGGCCTGAAGCTTTCTTT
many,TRBV30,TRBJ1-6,-,CAWGARGSSPLHF,TGTGCCTGGGGAGCTAGGGGTTCTTCACCCCTCCACTTT
few,TRBV7-8,TRBJ1-2,-,CASSQTGNYGYTF,TGTGCCAGCAGCCAAACAGGGAACTATGGCTACACCTTC
-,TRBV30,TRBJ1-1,-,CAWSVVWRGTEAFF,TGTGCCTGGAGTGTCGTCTGGCGAGGGACAGAAGCTTTCTTT
-,TRBV7-2,TRBJ2-3,-,CASRAGSDTQYF,TGTGCCAGCAGGGCAGGGTCGGATACGCAGTATTTT
few,TRBV7-3,TRBJ2-5,-,CASSPGVATQETQYF,TGTGCCAGCAGCCCCGGGGTGGCCACACAAGAGACCCAGTACTTC
few,TRBV10-3,TRBJ2-6,TRBD1,CATMAGQAIPSGANVLTF,TGTGCCACCATGGCCGGACAGGCCATACCTTCTGGGGCCAACGTCCTGACTTTC
few,TRBV4-1,TRBJ2-1,-,CASSQDDRTYNEQFF,TGCGCCAGCAGCCAAGACGACAGGACATACAATGAGCAGTTCTTC
-,TRBV4-3,TRBJ1-2,TRBD1,CASSQDQGAPVGGYTF,TGCGCCAGCAGCCAAGACCAGGGGGCCCCAGTGGGGGGCTACACCTTC
-,TRBV9,TRBJ2-7,-,CASSVAPGQSYEQYF,TGTGCCAGCAGCGTAGCACCGGGACAATCCTACGAGCAGTACTTC
few,TRBV18,TRBJ1-2,TRBD1,CASSTTSGQSYGYTF,TGTGCCAGCTCAACAACCTCGGGACAGAGCTATGGCTACACCTTC
few,TRBV9,TRBJ1-1,-,CASSVAGSGIESEAFF,TGTGCCAGCAGCGTAGCTGGGTCAGGGATTGAATCTGAAGCTTTCTTT
-,TRBV28,TRBJ1-2,-,CASSQRDRGWYYGYTF,TGTGCCAGCAGTCAAAGGGACCGGGGGTGGTACTATGGCTACACCTTC
-,TRBV18,TRBJ1-5,-,CASSPEGSQPQHF,TGTGCCAGCTCACCAGAGGGATCTCAGCCCCAGCATTTT
-,TRBV9,TRBJ2-2,-,CASSVGPGSVGELFF,TGTGCCAGCAGCGTAGGGCCGGGGTCGGTCGGGGAGCTGTTTTTT
few,TRBV4-1,TRBJ2-3,-,CASSRLVTTDTQYF,TGCGCCAGCAGCCGACTAGTAACCACAGATACGCAGTATTTT
-,TRBV11-1,TRBJ2-7,TRBD1,CASSKGQGSYEQYF,TGTGCCAGCAGTAAGGGACAGGGCTCCTACGAGCAGTACTTC
once,TRBV5-5,TRBJ1-1,-,CASSLWAGGNTEAFF,TGTGCCAGCAGCCTTTGGGCCGGGGGGAACACTGAAGCTTTCTTT
-,TRBV6-5,TRBJ2-1,TRBD1,CASRGQGASEQFF,TGTGCCAGCAGGGGACAGGGGGCCAGTGAGCAGTTCTTC
-,TRBV19,TRBJ2-2,TRBD2,CASAFERGGPGELFF,TGTGCCAGTGCCTTCGAGCGGGGGGGCCCCGGGGAGCTGTTTTTT
few,TRBV27,TRBJ2-7,TRBD2,CASSSRGVGPYEQYF,TGTGCCAGCAGTTCCCGGGGGGTAGGGCCCTACGAGCAGTACTTC
-,TRBV29-1,TRBJ1-1,-,CSFRLNTEAFF,TGCAGCTTCCGTTTGAACACTGAAGCTTTCTTT
-,TRBV28,TRBJ1-1,TRBD1,CASSSGTGGEAFF,TGTGCCAGCAGCTCTGGTACAGGGGGCGAAGCTTTCTTT
-,TRBV5-4,TRBJ2-2,-,CASSLGQGRAGELFF,TGTGCCAGCAGCTTGGGGCAGGGGCGGGCCGGGGAGCTGTTTTTT
few,TRBV7-3,TRBJ1-1,-,CASSLARNTEAFF,TGTGCCAGCAGCTTAGCGAGAAACACTGAAGCTTTCTTT
few,TRBV7-2,TRBJ1-5,-,CASSLDRGQPQHF,TGTGCCAGCAGCTTAGATCGGGGTCAGCCCCAGCATTTT
-,TRBV11-3,TRBJ2-1,-,CASSLVSGSYNEQFF,TGTGCCAGCAGCTTAGTTAGCGGCTCCTACAATGAGCAGTTCTTC
few,TRBV2,TRBJ1-1,-,CASKKQLDTEAFF,TGTGCCAGCAAAAAACAATTGGACACTGAAGCTTTCTTT
-,TRBV28,TRBJ2-7,-,CASSSTPGSEGNEQYF,TGTGCCAGCAGTTCAACCCCGGGATCCGAAGGCAACGAGCAGTACTTC
once,TRBV19,TRBJ1-2,-,CASSTSQRSNYGYTF,TGTGCCAGTAGCACCTCACAGCGGAGTAACTATGGCTACACCTTC
-,TRBV5-6,TRBJ1-2,-,CASSLGQVRGYTF,TGTGCCAGCAGCTTGGGACAGGTTCGTGGCTACACCTTC
few,TRBV2,TRBJ2-1,-,CASSGAQWSYNEQFF,TGTGCCAGCAGTGGTGCCCAGTGGTCCTACAATGAGCAGTTCTTC
-,TRBV5-1,TRBJ1-2,TRBD1,CASSFGTGVFHGYTF,TGCGCCAGCAGCTTTGGGACAGGGGTCTTCCATGGCTACACCTTC
-,TRBV7-2,TRBJ1-6,-,CASSPREGAPLHF,TGTGCCAGCAGCCCTCGGGAAGGAGCACCCCTCCACTTT
few,TRBV5-1,TRBJ2-6,-,CASSLWRGGGANVLTF,TGCGCCAGCAGCTTGTGGCGGGGTGGAGGGGCCAACGTCCTGACTTTC